This T cell receptor (beta chain) originates from a study of PD-L1 blockade in urothelial cancer. The wider study: Peripheral blood specimens exhibited a median yield of 141,255 T cells.

This CDR3 comprises 13 residues. The germline V gene encodes CDR1 KGHSH and CDR2 LQKENI. The ends were cut back, 8 bases at V and 4 bases at J, with 12 bases in the middle. This sample's time point: pretreatment peripheral blood. The assay was immunoSEQ multiplex PCR, and TCRdb's table has in-frame clones only and misses some. This table holds about 74,000 clones, under 90% found once. The sample was PBMCs, taken around atezolizumab (anti-PD-L1) treatment. The clonotype was recovered from a man in his 70s with urothelial cancer. The chain is built from TRBV18 and TRBJ1-5; possible D gene TRBD1, 5 bases. CDR3 sequence: CASTSGENQPQHF. CDR3 bases: TGTGCCAGCACGTCGGGGGAAAATCAGCCCCAGCATTTT.